This T cell receptor (beta chain) is from a study of blood T cell repertoires in COVID-19. Study overall: The samples span acute and convalescent COVID-19 from the United States, Italy and Spain. PBMCs, B-cell-depleted T cells, or T cells were the source of the cDNA or gDNA that made up the material.

Per germline, CDR1 MDHEN and CDR2 SYDVKM. The CDR3 spans 14 residues. V lost 7 bases to trimming and J lost 0 bases, with 12 bases between them. The protocol was immunoSEQ multiplex PCR, while the TCRdb copy is restricted to in-frame clones and leaves out a portion. The data contain roughly 80,000 clones, about 89% of them singletons. Sample: peripheral blood. The gene calls are TRBV28 and TRBJ1-2; no clear D gene. The clonotype originates from a man aged 45-60 years with COVID-19, enrolled during active disease. The CDR3 DNA reads as TGTGCCAGCACCGTTGAAAGCCCTAACTATGGCTACACCTTC. Translation gives CASTVESPNYGYTF.